The clone carrying this T cell receptor beta chain was detected a few times. Its antigen is undetermined. The data originate from a study of vaccination and CD4 T cells after COVID-19. Background on the study: Cells received overlapping spike peptides from SARS-CoV-2, HCoV-NL63, HCoV-OC43 and HCoV-229E as stimulation. Findings and limits, study-wide: Researchers looked at relatively few convalescent patients and had no early post-infection timepoints.

Looked up from germline, CDR1 is MNHEY and CDR2 is SVGAGI. With 0 bases removed from V and 0 bases from J, the gap between germline ends came to 11 bases. The CDR3 totals 16 residues. This sample's treatment: approximately 11-day PBMC culture with coronavirus spike peptide pools or control peptides (ViraFEST assay). Sequenced with the Oncomine TCR Beta short-read assay was DNA taken from cultured CD4+ T cells. DNA came from CD4+ T cells after culture. In TCRdb, the PCR reads were re-called with MiXCR into one record per CDR3 protein. Of some 13,000 distinct CDR3 sequences detected, 25% to 35% appear once; the ten largest clones hold roughly 8%.

The clonotype was recovered from a human donor who had recovered from COVID-19. The J gene is TRBJ1-2, the V gene TRBV6-5; TRBD1 is a possible D gene (5 bases). What was sequenced was CD4+ T cells from blood, cultured in vitro. The CDR3 sequence is CASSYSPGTSNYGYTF. CDR3 nucleotide sequence: TGTGCCAGCAGTTACTCACCCGGGACCTCTAACTATGGCTACACCTTC.